Below, 30 T cell receptor beta chains from the same sample are listed, as sequenced in a study of B cell selection in AIRE deficiency. Sequencing used immunoSEQ multiplex PCR; TCRdb keeps in-frame clones, though not all of them. Seen here are around 24,000 clones, around 96% observed once, and the top ten hold approximately 0.17%. Conventional CD4 T cells were sorted as CD4+CD127+ cells. Input material: CD4+CD127+ conventional T cells sorted from PBMCs. The receptors shown here come from a human donor in good health.

There are a few counts of this clone. J is TRBJ1-6 and V is TRBV7-2, with D possibly being TRBD1 (5 bases). CDR3 length: 15 residues. V was shortened by 0 bases and J by 5 bases, with 8 bases between the two germline ends. In germline, CDR1 is SGHTA, CDR2 FQGNSA. The CDR3 DNA reads as TGTGCCAGCAGCTTAGCGGGGGGGAATAATTCACCCCTCCACTTT. The encoded protein is CASSLAGGNNSPLHF.

This chain uses TRBV19 with TRBJ1-4, with 7 bases lining up with TRBD1. Germline CDR1 reads LNHDA; CDR2 reads SQIVND (reference sequence). The CDR3 covers 15 residues. The V segment lost 3 bases and the J segment 7 bases; nucleotides outside the gene matches: 8. In DNA form, the CDR3 reads TGTGCCAGTAGTATGTCGTCCCAGGGGGGTGAAAAACTGTTTTTT. Protein: CASSMSSQGGEKLFF.

This clone showed up just once. The V and J genes are TRBV6-6 and TRBJ1-6; tentative D call: TRBD1 (5 bases). Trimming stripped 4 bases from V and 10 bases from J, with 14 bases between. Per the germline V gene, CDR1 is MNHNY and CDR2 is SVGAGI (reference sequence). The CDR3 has 14 amino acids. The CDR3 sequence is CASSFGQSKSPLHF. The CDR3, as DNA: TGTGCCAGCAGTTTCGGACAAAGTAAATCACCCCTCCACTTT.

This chain uses TRBV7-2 with TRBJ2-7, with 8 bases matching TRBD1. Germline V lookup: CDR1 SGHTA, CDR2 FQGNSA. This CDR3 region has 14 residues. Trimming removed 4 bases from V and 7 bases from J; junction bases left unmatched: 9. The CDR3 protein is CASSSRTGLVEQYF. CDR3 bases: TGTGCCAGCAGCTCCCGGACAGGGCTCGTGGAGCAGTACTTC.

The chain recombines TRBV2 with TRBJ1-2; no reliable D call. CDR1 is SNHLY, CDR2 FYNNEI, per germline. V was trimmed by 1 base and J by 7 bases, leaving 7 bases between them. This CDR3 contains 12 residues. This chain's CDR3 is CASSEEYRGYTF. The CDR3 DNA is TGTGCCAGCAGTGAAGAGTATCGTGGCTACACCTTC.

The rearrangement uses TRBV6-1 and TRBJ1-1, with no clear D. From germline, CDR1 is MNHNS and CDR2 SASEGT. The CDR3 has 14 amino acids. Trimming took 2 bases from V and 4 from J, leaving 11 bases between them. CDR3 protein: CASSEFLGFTEAFF. The CDR3 DNA reads as TGTGCCAGCAGTGAATTTTTGGGGTTCACTGAAGCTTTCTTT.

This sequence joins TRBV7-9 and TRBJ1-2, with TRBD1 as a possible D gene (6 bases). This CDR3 comprises 12 residues. CDR1 SEHNR and CDR2 FQNEAQ come from the germline V gene (reference sequence). V gave up 5 bases and J gave up 7 bases, with 11 bases separating them. CDR3: CASSRQVLGYTF. CDR3 in DNA: TGTGCCAGCAGCCGACAGGTACTTGGCTACACCTTC.

V gene TRBV10-2 combines with J gene TRBJ2-3, with D perhaps assigned TRBD1 or TRBD2 (7 bases each). The CDR3 covers 14 residues. V lost 2 bases to trimming and J lost 8 bases, with 14 bases between them. Germline values: CDR1 WSHSY, CDR2 SAAADI. CDR3 nucleotide sequence: TGCGCCAGCAGTGAGCGGGGGGCAGGGGGTACGCAGTATTTT. Amino acid sequence: CASSERGAGGTQYF.

V usage is TRBV18 and J usage is TRBJ1-2, with TRBD1 matching 8 bases. V gave up 0 bases and J gave up 5 bases; unmatched junction bases: 14. Germline CDR1 is KGHSH and CDR2 is LQKENI. CDR3 length equals 18 residues. DNA for the CDR3: TGTGCCAGCTCACCACCGCCGGACAGGGAATTAGTGGGATATGGCTACACCTTC. Amino acids: CASSPPPDRELVGYGYTF.

This clone was seen only a few times. The rearrangement links TRBV6-1 to TRBJ1-6; a weak D match, TRBD1 (6 bases). This CDR3 has 14 amino acids. The V gene's germline CDR1 is MNHNS and CDR2 SASEGT. The V end was cut by 7 bases, the J end by 7 bases, with 14 bases between. The CDR3 sequence is CASTRGLWNSPLHF. In nucleotides, the CDR3 is TGTGCCAGCACCCGGGGGCTGTGGAATTCACCCCTCCACTTT.

The V call is TRBV6-5, the J call TRBJ2-7; perhaps TRBD1 as D (5 bases). Germline V gives CDR1 MNHEY, CDR2 SVGAGI. The CDR3 totals 14 residues. The CDR3 DNA is TGTGCTACCAAGGGTCCGCAGGGTGGATACGAGCAGTACTTC. Its translation: CATKGPQGGYEQYF.

The chain couples TRBV5-5 to TRBJ2-7, with D hard to call. Germline values: CDR1 SGHKS, CDR2 YYEKEE (reference sequence). V gave up 0 bases and J gave up 2 bases, with 9 bases separating them. The CDR3 is 14 amino acids. The CDR3 here is CASSLALWAYEQYF. CDR3 nucleotides: TGTGCCAGCAGCTTGGCATTATGGGCCTACGAGCAGTACTTC.

The chain combines TRBV9 with TRBJ2-3; a possible D gene is TRBD2 (6 bases). Deletions cut 0 bases from V and 8 bases from J, with 16 bases between. CDR1 is SGDLS and CDR2 is YYNGEE in the germline V gene. The CDR3 extends over 15 amino acids. CDR3 in amino acids: CASSVVGGWETTQYF. In DNA form, the CDR3 reads TGTGCCAGCAGCGTAGTTGGGGGGTGGGAGACTACGCAGTATTTT.

The gene calls are TRBV19 and TRBJ2-7; the D is unclear. The germline gives CDR1 LNHDA, CDR2 SQIVND (reference sequence). Trimming removed 3 bases from V and 4 bases from J, with 10 bases in between. The CDR3 is made up of 13 amino acids. CDR3 DNA sequence: TGTGCCAGTAGTATGGCCTTACGGTACGAGCAGTACTTC. Residues: CASSMALRYEQYF.

CDR3 sequence (DNA): TGCGCCAGCAGCCAAGAAGGGACAGCTCAGCCCCAGCATTTT. It encodes CASSQEGTAQPQHF. This chain links TRBV4-1 with TRBJ1-5; TRBD1 matches at 7 bases. Germline V gives CDR1 MGHRA, CDR2 YSYEKL. The CDR3 totals 14 residues. V was clipped by 0 bases and J by 6 bases; unmatched bases: 2.

The chain joins TRBV5-4 to TRBJ2-7; D is ambiguous. V was cut by 0 bases and J by 1 base, with 8 bases left in between. Germline assignment: CDR1 SGHNT and CDR2 YYREEE (reference sequence). The CDR3 has 14 residues. The CDR3 DNA sequence: TGTGCCAGCAGCTTGGCCGTCTCGTCCTACGAGCAGTACTTC. It yields the protein CASSLAVSSYEQYF.

The CDR3 region is CASSPGGDSRHYTF. In nucleotides, the CDR3 is TGTGCCAGCAGCCCTGGGGGGGATTCGAGACACTACACCTTC. This rearrangement joins TRBV5-4 to TRBJ1-2, with a weak D call TRBD1 (5 bases). Trimming pared 4 bases from V and 10 bases from J, leaving 20 bases between. The germline V gene has CDR1 SGHNT and CDR2 YYREEE (reference sequence). The CDR3 runs to 14 residues.

The V call is TRBV6-1, the J call TRBJ1-2, with D possibly TRBD1 on 5 matching bases. Germline CDR1 and CDR2: MNHNS and SASEGT. The V gene lost 6 bases and the J gene lost 3 bases, with 8 bases spanning the gap. The CDR3 is 12 residues long. The chain's CDR3 is CASSDSYYGYTF. The DNA for the CDR3 is TGTGCCAGCAGCGACAGTTACTATGGCTACACCTTC.

The chain carries TRBV10-3 and TRBJ2-1, with 11 bases identical to TRBD2. Looked up from germline, CDR1 is ENHRY and CDR2 is SYGVKD. J was trimmed by 3 bases and V by 3 bases; bases with no gene match: 10. The CDR3 has 18 amino acids. This chain's CDR3 is CAISDSIPGLADYNEQFF. The CDR3 region has the DNA TGTGCCATCAGTGACTCGATACCGGGACTAGCGGACTACAATGAGCAGTTCTTC.

The gene calls are TRBV14 and TRBJ1-4; D is ambiguous. This CDR3 comprises 15 residues. V was shortened by 6 bases and J by 8 bases, with 19 bases between the two germline ends. Germline-derived CDR1 and CDR2 are SGHDN and FVKESK. The chain's CDR3 is CASSPQGLNREKLFF. CDR3 nucleotide sequence: TGTGCCAGCAGTCCCCAAGGCTTGAATCGGGAAAAACTGTTTTTT.

V usage is TRBV15 and J usage is TRBJ1-3, with 7 bases aligning to TRBD1. V trimming: 3 bases; J trimming: 2 bases; junction bases outside the gene matches: 7. In germline, CDR1 is LNHNV, CDR2 YYDKDF (reference sequence). The CDR3 covers 16 residues. The CDR3 DNA is TGTGCCACCAGCAGTGAAATGGGACAGACTGGAAACACCATATATTTT. Protein sequence: CATSSEMGQTGNTIYF.

V is TRBV18 and J is TRBJ1-1; 7 positions match TRBD1. Germline assignment: CDR1 KGHSH and CDR2 LQKENI. V was clipped by 6 bases and J by 7 bases; unmatched bases: 2. This CDR3 region has 11 residues. CDR3 in amino acids: CASSGDSEAFF. Written as DNA, the CDR3 is TGTGCCAGCTCCGGGGACAGTGAAGCTTTCTTT.

This chain connects TRBV9 to TRBJ2-1; D call uncertain. CDR1 SGDLS and CDR2 YYNGEE come from the germline V gene. The CDR3 extends over 13 amino acids. The V end lost 0 bases, the J end lost 5 bases, and 6 bases lay between the germline ends. The CDR3 DNA is TGTGCCAGCAGCGTAGGAACAGACAATGAGCAGTTCTTC. Protein: CASSVGTDNEQFF.

The rearrangement uses TRBV12-5 and TRBJ2-3; D could derive from TRBD1 or TRBD2 (5 bases each). In germline, CDR1 is LGHNT, CDR2 FRNRAP. The V gene lost 5 bases and the J gene lost 0 bases, with 15 bases spanning the gap. The CDR3 contains 16 residues. This CDR3 reads CASGQGDRASTDTQYF. Written as DNA, the CDR3 is TGTGCTAGTGGTCAAGGGGACCGCGCTAGCACAGATACGCAGTATTTT.

V and J are TRBV7-2 and TRBJ2-3, with 10 bases fitting TRBD2. V lost 1 base, J lost 1 base, and 5 bases stayed unmatched. CDR3 length: 17 amino acids. The germline V gene encodes CDR1 SGHTA and CDR2 FQGNSA. CDR3 sequence (DNA): TGTGCCAGCAGCTTAGGGCTAGCGGGGGTCCGCACAGATACGCAGTATTTT. This encodes CASSLGLAGVRTDTQYF. The whole variable domain, filled in from reference TRBV7-2 and TRBJ2-3, reads GAGVSQSPSNKVTEKGKDVELRCDPISGHTALYWYRQSLGQGLEFLIYFQGNSAPDKSGLPSDRFSAERTGGSVSTLTIQRTQQEDSAVYLCASSLGLAGVRTDTQYFGPGTRLTVL.

This chain connects TRBV6-6 to TRBJ2-1; 14 bases fit TRBD2. J was trimmed by 5 bases and V by 4 bases; bases with no gene match: 4. The CDR3 covers 16 residues. Germline CDR1 reads MNHNY; CDR2 reads SVGAGI (reference sequence). In nucleotides, the CDR3 is TGTGCCAGCAGTTCCTTGGGACTAGCGGGGGACAATGAGCAGTTCTTC. Protein: CASSSLGLAGDNEQFF.

This CDR3 is CASSQMAYSSGANVLTF. DNA of the CDR3: TGCGCCAGCAGCCAAATGGCCTACAGTTCTGGGGCCAACGTCCTGACTTTC. This chain uses TRBV4-3 with TRBJ2-6; D gene unclear. This CDR3 spans 17 amino acids. Germline CDR1 is LGHNA and CDR2 is YSLEER. V was pared by 2 bases and J by 1 base, with 12 bases between.

The rearrangement uses TRBV4-2 and TRBJ2-1; D gene ambiguous. The CDR3 covers 14 residues. V was trimmed by 0 bases and J by 3 bases, leaving 6 bases between them. Germline assignment: CDR1 LGHNA and CDR2 YNFKEQ. The CDR3 is CASSQDPHYNEQFF. The CDR3 DNA is TGTGCCAGCAGCCAAGATCCACACTACAATGAGCAGTTCTTC.

This chain uses TRBV5-1 with TRBJ1-3; possible D gene TRBD1, 6 bases. Trimming took 4 bases from V and 1 from J, leaving 12 bases between them. Per germline, CDR1 SGHRS and CDR2 YFSETQ. The CDR3 loop spans 15 amino acids. In DNA, the CDR3 is TGCGCCAGCAGCCTCGGACAGACTTCTGGAAACACCATATATTTT. This gives the protein CASSLGQTSGNTIYF.

The chain recombines TRBV27 with TRBJ1-1; 10 nucleotides align to TRBD1. The CDR3 is 15 amino acids. In germline, CDR1 is MNHEY, CDR2 SMNVEV (reference sequence). The J segment lost 3 bases and the V segment lost 6 bases, leaving 7 bases of the junction unmatched. The CDR3 DNA is TGTGCCAGCAGGGGGACAGGGGAGGATTACACTGAAGCTTTCTTT. Encoded protein: CASRGTGEDYTEAFF.